Each of the 31 T cell receptor beta chains below was sequenced from the same sample in a study of CD8+CD57+ T cells in acquired aplastic anemia. Sequencing involved patients with CD8+CD57+ cell expansion previously shown by flow cytometry. Genomic DNA acted as the template from which TCR beta VDJ combination and CDR3 sequence profiling were carried out. TCRdb analysed the reads with MiXCR anew, one entry per CDR3 protein. The sample lists about 200,000 distinct CDR3 sequences; over 55% were seen once. Sequencing input: sorted CD4+, CD8+, or CD8+CD57+ T cells (not recorded which) from PBMCs. These receptor sequences come from a human donor with aplastic anemia.

The chain has TRBV20-1 and TRBJ2-3; the D gene is possibly TRBD1 (5 bases). Trimming stripped 2 bases from V and 2 bases from J, with 11 bases between. Germline V lookup: CDR1 DFQATT, CDR2 SNEGSKA (reference sequence). This CDR3 spans 14 amino acids. In DNA form, the CDR3 reads TGCAGTGCTAGATCCGGACAAGACACAGATACGCAGTATTTT. The encoded protein is CSARSGQDTDTQYF.

The chain is built from TRBV19 and TRBJ2-4; D remains ambiguous. V shed 5 bases and J shed 0 bases, with 11 bases lying between them. This CDR3 is built from 15 residues. The germline V gene has CDR1 LNHDA and CDR2 SQIVND (reference sequence). For the CDR3, the DNA is TGTGCCAGTAGTCTGCAGGATTTAGCCAAAAACATTCAGTACTTC. Translation: CASSLQDLAKNIQYF.

The J gene is TRBJ2-5, the V gene TRBV10-2; 15 positions match TRBD2. TRBJ2-7 matches the DNA end more closely, so the J call is doubtful. The CDR3 consists of 19 residues. Germline CDR1 reads WSHSY; CDR2 reads SAAADI. The chain's CDR3 is CASSGPGTSGRPLLYEQYF. CDR3 DNA: TGCGCCAGCAGTGGGCCAGGGACTAGCGGGAGGCCTCTCCTCTACGAGCAGTACTTC.

This chain joins TRBV24-1 and TRBJ2-7; a possible D gene is TRBD2 (7 bases). V was clipped by 3 bases and J by 3 bases, with 17 bases between them. The CDR3 has 16 amino acids. CDR1 and CDR2 from the germline V gene are KGHDR and SFDVKD. CDR3: CATSDRGATGNYEQYF. DNA for the CDR3: TGTGCCACCAGTGATCGGGGGGCCACAGGGAACTACGAGCAGTACTTC.

J is TRBJ1-2 and V is TRBV19; 9 nucleotides align to TRBD1. The ends lost 3 bases at V and 2 bases at J; junction bases unmatched: 4. Germline V gene sequence: CDR1 LNHDA, CDR2 SQIVND (reference sequence). This CDR3 is 15 amino acids long. CDR3 coding DNA: TGTGCCAGTAGTATCCCCGGGACAGGGAACTATGGCTACACCTTC. Its translation is CASSIPGTGNYGYTF.

The J gene is TRBJ2-1, the V gene TRBV20-1, with D perhaps matching TRBD1 or TRBD2 (5 bases each). This CDR3 is built from 15 residues. The V end lost 0 bases, the J end lost 0 bases, and 9 bases lay between the germline ends. CDR1 DFQATT and CDR2 SNEGSKA come from the germline V gene (reference sequence). CDR3 loop: CSARDLRGSYNEQFF. CDR3 in DNA: TGCAGTGCTAGAGATCTGAGGGGCTCCTACAATGAGCAGTTCTTC.

The chain is built from TRBV9 and TRBJ2-7; TRBD2 matches 9 bases. Trimming took 4 bases from V and 3 from J; bases not matched to a gene: 5. The CDR3 is 14 amino acids. Per the germline V gene, CDR1 is SGDLS and CDR2 is YYNGEE. CDR3 coding DNA: TGTGCCAGCAGCCCACAGACTAGCGGCTACGAGCAGTACTTC. This sequence encodes CASSPQTSGYEQYF.

This chain links TRBV25-1 with TRBJ1-5; D not certain. V was shortened by 7 bases and J by 4 bases, with 2 bases between the two germline ends. Germline V lookup: CDR1 MGHDK, CDR2 SYGVNS. CDR3 length: 10 residues. CDR3 residues: CASTNQPQHF. The CDR3 nucleotides read TGTGCCAGCACAAATCAGCCCCAGCATTTT.

This clonotype was counted a few times. V and J are TRBV20-1 and TRBJ1-6, with D hard to call. The CDR3 totals 16 residues. Germline values: CDR1 DFQATT, CDR2 SNEGSKA (reference sequence). V was cut by 6 bases and J by 8 bases, with 23 bases left in between. CDR3 nucleotides: TGCAGTGCCACCCGGGAACCCTCGAGGCCTTATTCACCCCTCCACTTT. This encodes CSATREPSRPYSPLHF.

The V call is TRBV5-1, the J call TRBJ2-2; D is unresolved. V lost 3 bases and J 9 bases, leaving 3 bases between the germline ends. The length of the CDR3 is 10 residues. Germline V gene sequence: CDR1 SGHRS, CDR2 YFSETQ. The CDR3 sequence: CASSSWELFF. The CDR3 DNA is TGCGCCAGCAGCTCCTGGGAGCTGTTTTTT.

This clonotype was counted between two and nine times. Germline is not matched at one junction end, which may reflect a read error. The chain couples TRBV7-7 to TRBJ2-5; 7 bases line up with TRBD1. Germline lookup yields CDR1 SSHAT and CDR2 FNYEAQ (reference sequence). The CDR3 contains 14 residues. Written as DNA, the CDR3 is TGTGCTAGCAGCCCCAGGGGGTACCAAGAGACCCAGTACTTC. Its protein product is CASSPRGYQETQYF. Supplemented by reference TRBV7-7 and TRBJ2-5, the full variable domain reads GAGVSQSPRYKVTKRGQDVTLRCDPISSHATLYWYQQALGQGPEFLTYFNYEAQPDKSGLPSDRFSAERPEGSISTLTIQRTEQRDSAMYRCASSPRGYQETQYFGPGTRLLVL.

This clonotype was seen many times. The chain combines TRBV30 with TRBJ1-2; 8 bases line up with TRBD1. With 6 bases clipped from V and 4 bases from J, the junction kept 7 bases outside the gene matches. CDR3 length equals 13 residues. From germline, CDR1 is GTSNPN and CDR2 SVGIG (reference sequence). Written as DNA, the CDR3 is TGTGCCTGCGGACAGGGTAGCCCCTATGGCTACACCTTC. Its translation is CACGQGSPYGYTF.

Only a few counts were recorded for this clonotype. A junction boundary mismatches the germline segment, possibly from a read error. CDR3 sequence (DNA): TGTGCTAGCAGCTTAGGTCTGACTAGCGGGAGCAATGAGCAGTTCTTC. Its translation: CASSLGLTSGSNEQFF. V usage is TRBV5-5 and J usage is TRBJ2-1; TRBD2 agrees at 12 bases. CDR1 is SGHKS and CDR2 is YYEKEE in the germline V gene (reference sequence). The length of the CDR3 is 16 residues. Full variable domain (remainder filled in from reference TRBV5-5 and TRBJ2-1): DAGVTQSPTHLIKTRGQQVTLRCSPISGHKSVSWYQQVLGQGPQFIFQYYEKEERGRGNFPDRFSARQFPNYSSELNVNALLLGDSALYLCASSLGLTSGSNEQFFGPGTRLTVL.

This clonotype occurred a few times. The CDR3 region is CASSFRYGNQPQHF. The CDR3 region has the DNA TGTGCCAGCAGTTTTAGATACGGCAATCAGCCCCAGCATTTT. The chain links TRBV27 to TRBJ1-5; D not resolved. CDR1 is MNHEY and CDR2 is SMNVEV in the germline V gene (reference sequence). The CDR3 is 14 residues long. V shed 3 bases and J shed 2 bases, with 8 bases lying between them.

The chain is built from TRBV10-2 and TRBJ2-7; D may be TRBD2 (5 bases). V was trimmed by 2 bases and J by 5 bases, leaving 10 bases between them. Germline V gene data show CDR1 as WSHSY and CDR2 as SAAADI. This CDR3 contains 13 residues. CDR3 coding DNA: TGCGCCAGCAGTGAGGGGGTGAGGGACGAGCAGTACTTC. It codes for CASSEGVRDEQYF.

The chain is built from TRBV11-1 and TRBJ2-6; TRBD1 agrees at 7 bases. From germline, CDR1 is SGHAT and CDR2 FQDESV (reference sequence). Trimming at V came to 5 bases and at J to 0 bases, leaving 7 bases not matched to a gene. This CDR3 is built from 17 residues. CDR3 protein: CASSHGDSYSGANVLTF. Written as DNA, the CDR3 is TGTGCCAGCAGCCATGGGGACAGCTACTCTGGGGCCAACGTCCTGACTTTC.

The chain uses TRBV2 and TRBJ2-7, with 8 positions matching TRBD2. Trimming removed 5 bases from V and 2 bases from J; junction bases left unmatched: 8. The germline V gene encodes CDR1 SNHLY and CDR2 FYNNEI. CDR3 length equals 15 residues. The CDR3 loop is CASSYSGTSPYEQYF. The CDR3 nucleotides read TGTGCCAGCAGTTACTCCGGGACTAGTCCCTACGAGCAGTACTTC.

This clonotype was seen at least ten times. This chain connects TRBV4-1 to TRBJ2-7, with TRBD2 matching over 10 bases. CDR3 length equals 16 residues. With V trimmed by 1 base and J by 5 bases, 8 bases remained unmatched. Germline V lookup: CDR1 MGHRA, CDR2 YSYEKL. The CDR3 spells CASSQGLGSGGDEQYF. CDR3 bases: TGCGCCAGCAGCCAAGGTCTTGGAAGCGGGGGGGACGAGCAGTACTTC.

J is TRBJ1-6 and V is TRBV29-1; perhaps TRBD1 as D (5 bases). V shed 8 bases and J shed 12 bases, with 14 bases lying between them. From germline, CDR1 is SQVTM and CDR2 ANQGSEA. The CDR3 extends over 11 amino acids. This CDR3 is CSSPGRVPLHF. DNA for the CDR3: TGCAGCTCACCGGGACGGGTACCCCTCCACTTT.

This sequence joins TRBV20-1 and TRBJ2-3; D possibly corresponds to TRBD2 (6 bases). V lost 0 bases to trimming and J lost 0 bases, with 19 bases between them. Germline V gene lookup returns CDR1 DFQATT and CDR2 SNEGSKA (reference sequence). This CDR3 comprises 18 residues. CDR3 sequence (DNA): TGCAGTGCTAGAGACAGGTCTAGGGTAGCGGCTAGCACAGATACGCAGTATTTT. Its protein product is CSARDRSRVAASTDTQYF.

The V call is TRBV5-1, the J call TRBJ2-3; D possibly matches TRBD1 or TRBD2 (6 bases each). This CDR3 has 16 amino acids. The V end was cut by 4 bases, the J end by 5 bases, with 20 bases between. The germline V gene has CDR1 SGHRS and CDR2 YFSETQ. The chain's CDR3 is CASSPLKGGDIDTQYF. CDR3 coding DNA: TGCGCCAGCAGCCCCTTGAAGGGGGGAGACATAGATACGCAGTATTTT.

This clonotype showed up just a few times. V usage is TRBV10-3 and J usage is TRBJ1-2, with 7 bases matching TRBD1. The length of the CDR3 is 15 residues. After removal of 8 bases from V and 5 bases from J, the junction contained 14 bases not matched to a gene. The germline CDR1 and CDR2 sequences are ENHRY and SYGVKD. For the CDR3, the DNA is TGTGCCATCGGTGGAGGGGGCGGGCGCATTTATGGCTACACCTTC. It translates to CAIGGGGGRIYGYTF.

The chain uses TRBV15 and TRBJ1-3, with D perhaps TRBD1 (5 bases). The germline gives CDR1 LNHNV, CDR2 YYDKDF (reference sequence). Deletions cut 10 bases from V and 2 bases from J, with 21 bases between. There are 16 residues in the CDR3. This CDR3 reads CASSDFSRGAGNTIYF. In DNA, the CDR3 is TGTGCCAGCAGTGATTTTTCCCGAGGGGCTGGAAACACCATATATTTT.

With regard to this clonotype: Mismatch with germline at one junction end may stem from a read error. The CDR3 DNA reads TGCGCCAGCAGCGAAGACAGCAGCTATGGCTACACCTTC. Its translation is CASSEDSSYGYTF. V and J are TRBV12-3 or TRBV12-4 and TRBJ1-2, with D tentatively TRBD1 (5 bases). This CDR3 is 13 amino acids long.

This clonotype appeared once. The chain links TRBV20-1 to TRBJ1-6, with TRBD1 matching over 7 bases. This CDR3 spans 16 amino acids. Germline values: CDR1 DFQATT, CDR2 SNEGSKA (reference sequence). The ends lost 1 base at V and 7 bases at J; junction bases unmatched: 10. CDR3: CSARAPDRAGNSPLHF. Here the CDR3 DNA reads TGCAGTGCTAGAGCTCCCGACAGGGCGGGGAATTCACCCCTCCACTTT.

This rearrangement joins TRBV20-1 to TRBJ2-7; 9 positions agree with TRBD2. The CDR3 runs to 15 residues. The V segment lost 5 bases and the J segment 4 bases; nucleotides outside the gene matches: 12. From germline, CDR1 is DFQATT and CDR2 SNEGSKA (reference sequence). CDR3 in DNA: TGCAGTGCTCCAGCTAGCGGGAAGGGTCGATACGAGCAGTACTTC. Translated: CSAPASGKGRYEQYF.

The chain combines TRBV20-1 with TRBJ2-5, with D tentatively TRBD1 (6 bases). This CDR3 is built from 15 residues. Between the trimmed V and J ends, which lost 0 bases and 2 bases, there was a span of 13 bases. Germline CDR1 is DFQATT and CDR2 is SNEGSKA (reference sequence). The CDR3 DNA follows: TGCAGTGCTAGAGATCCCAGGGGTGGGCAAGAGACCCAGTACTTC. It yields the protein CSARDPRGGQETQYF.

This chain uses TRBV6-1 with TRBJ2-5; maybe TRBD1 (7 bases). Germline V lookup: CDR1 MNHNS, CDR2 SASEGT. V was trimmed by 8 bases and J by 4 bases, leaving 11 bases between them. The CDR3 consists of 12 residues. CDR3 sequence reads: CASRRGLETQYF. The CDR3 coding sequence is TGTGCCAGCCGGAGGGGGCTAGAGACCCAGTACTTC.

The chain joins TRBV2 to TRBJ1-6; D might be TRBD1 (6 bases). V was trimmed by 7 bases and J by 12 bases, leaving 19 bases between them. This CDR3 is built from 14 residues. CDR1 SNHLY and CDR2 FYNNEI come from the germline V gene. CDR3 nucleotide sequence: TGTGCCAGCAAGATACAACAGGGACCGTTACCCCTCCACTTT. It translates to CASKIQQGPLPLHF.

The chain has TRBV24-1 and TRBJ2-1; D remains ambiguous. V shed 1 base and J shed 4 bases, with 7 bases lying between them. Germline CDR1 reads KGHDR; CDR2 reads SFDVKD. The CDR3 consists of 14 residues. Written as DNA, the CDR3 is TGTGCCACCAGTGATTTTAAGGAGTACAATGAGCAGTTCTTC. Encoded protein: CATSDFKEYNEQFF.

The V gene is TRBV4-2, the J gene TRBJ1-6; 8 bases line up with TRBD1. Germline CDR1 and CDR2: LGHNA and YNFKEQ. V dropped 5 bases and J dropped 10; count of bases not matched to a gene: 7. The CDR3 length is 14 residues. The CDR3 nucleotides read TGTGCCAGCAGCTTGGGACAGGTTGGATCACCCCTCCACTTT. Residues: CASSLGQVGSPLHF.